This record covers a single TCR beta chain. Its antigen is currently unknown. This sample stems from a study of cytomegalovirus exposure and HLA in healthy donors. Study findings and constraints: Later analysis reportedly placed an Asian-associated ancestry cluster below the roughly 700-donor mean in N-insertions. A later analysis found common viral pathogens apparently linked to several of the most significant clusters. An observed cluster of highly shared sequence variants was recorded as a likely sequencing artifact.

With 60 Vbeta and 13 Jbeta primers, the PCR was carried out. Clones were read by immunoSEQ multiplex PCR, and TCRdb kept only the in-frame ones, dropping some. The data show around 130,000 clones, 65% to 90% seen once. This receptor was obtained from a man younger than 40 in good health and CMV-seronegative. Source material: PBMCs.

The CDR3 sequence is CASSFAAGRRGIQYF. CDR3 nucleotides: TGTGCCAGTAGTTTTGCCGCGGGCAGAAGAGGCATTCAGTACTTC. The rearrangement uses TRBV19 and TRBJ2-4, with D possibly TRBD2 on 5 matching bases. The CDR3 is 15 residues long. V lost 5 bases, J lost 9 bases, and 20 bases lay in between. CDR1 and CDR2 from the germline V gene are LNHDA and SQIVND (reference sequence).